This is a list of T cell receptor beta chains from one sample in a study of OX40 agonist ivuxolimab in advanced cancers. Clones were sequenced by immunoSEQ multiplex PCR, and TCRdb holds only the in-frame ones, with some missing. The repertoire holds tens of thousands of clones, roughly 90% seen once, with about 0.9% in the top ten. The sequenced sample was CD4+ or CD8+ T cells sorted from blood, obtained in a trial of the OX40 agonist ivuxolimab. The receptors were gathered from an adult with an advanced solid tumor such as melanoma, head and neck, liver or kidney cancer. The CDR3 runs from the conserved cysteine through the conserved F or W. D genes are given only for firm matches. Size values are once, few and many counts, or a class for expanded clones, and some rows have none.

J gene | D gene | CDR3 length | V gene | clone size | CDR3 protein | CDR3 DNA
TRBJ1-1 | NA | 14 | TRBV7-6 | NA | CASSPRGQNTEAFF | TGTGCCAGCAGCCCACGCGGACAGAACACTGAAGCTTTCTTT
TRBJ1-2 | TRBD1 | 14 | TRBV7-2 | NA | CASSLDRSNYGYTF | TGTGCCAGCAGCCTGGACAGGAGTAACTATGGCTACACCTTC
TRBJ2-5 | NA | 16 | TRBV6-6 | NA | CASSYSIDPRGKTQYF | TGTGCCAGCAGTTACTCGATTGACCCACGGGGGAAGACCCAGTACTTC
TRBJ1-1 | NA | 14 | TRBV5-1 | NA | CASSLDVMNTEAFF | TGCGCCAGCAGCTTGGACGTAATGAACACTGAAGCTTTCTTT
TRBJ1-3 | TRBD1 | 16 | TRBV7-8 | NA | CASSLGLMGQGIGEYF | TGTGCCAGCAGCTTAGGTCTGATGGGACAGGGTATCGGGGAATATTTT
TRBJ1-4 | NA | 15 | TRBV7-2 | few | CASSLNFAANEKLFF | TGTGCCAGCAGCTTAAATTTTGCGGCTAATGAAAAACTGTTTTTT
TRBJ1-1 | NA | 14 | TRBV5-1 | NA | CASSLEGKNTEAFF | TGCGCCAGCAGCTTGGAGGGGAAGAACACTGAAGCTTTCTTT
TRBJ1-1 | NA | 16 | TRBV7-2 | NA | CASSPRIGLLNTEAFF | TGTGCCAGCAGCCCACGCATCGGGCTCCTCAACACTGAAGCTTTCTTT
TRBJ2-7 | TRBD1 | 14 | TRBV15 | NA | CATSIPGTGGEQYF | TGTGCCACCAGCATTCCCGGGACAGGGGGGGAGCAGTACTTC
TRBJ1-2 | NA | 14 | TRBV7-8 | NA | CASSRWTTDPSYTF | TGTGCCAGCAGCCGATGGACAACGGACCCTAGCTACACCTTC
TRBJ2-5 | NA | 15 | TRBV18 | NA | CASSPTTGGIEEQYF | TGTGCCAGCTCACCAACGACGGGCGGAATAGAGGAGCAGTACTTC
TRBJ1-2 | NA | 14 | TRBV30 | NA | CAWGAGAGTYGYTF | TGTGCCTGGGGTGCGGGGGCAGGGACATATGGCTACACCTTC
TRBJ1-3 | NA | 14 | TRBV7-2 | few | CASSGGHSGNTIYF | TGTGCCAGCTCTGGGGGCCACTCTGGAAACACCATATATTTT
TRBJ2-4 | NA | 16 | TRBV10-1 | few | CASSNPAGPGKNIQYF | TGCGCCAGCAGTAACCCGGCGGGGCCGGGCAAAAACATTCAGTACTTC
TRBJ1-2 | NA | 14 | TRBV5-1 | NA | CASSPRGEDYGYTF | TGCGCCAGCAGCCCGAGAGGGGAAGACTATGGCTACACCTTC
TRBJ2-1 | NA | 13 | TRBV7-3 | NA | CASSFTSYNEQFF | TGTGCCAGCAGCTTCACCAGCTACAATGAGCAGTTCTTC
TRBJ2-3 | TRBD2 | 15 | TRBV28 | NA | CASSLGLAEVDTQYF | TGTGCCAGCAGTTTGGGACTAGCGGAGGTGGATACGCAGTATTTT
TRBJ1-2 | NA | 13 | TRBV7-3 | NA | CASSPDGGGGYTF | TGTGCCAGCAGCCCTGACGGGGGGGGTGGCTACACCTTC
TRBJ2-2 | NA | 16 | TRBV2 | once | CASSPGGARGSGELFF | TGTGCCAGCAGTCCCGGGGGCGCCAGGGGCTCCGGGGAGCTGTTTTTT
TRBJ1-2 | NA | 14 | TRBV5-4 | NA | CASSLALAVGGYTF | TGTGCCAGCAGCTTGGCCCTGGCTGTCGGTGGCTACACCTTC
TRBJ2-5 | TRBD2 | 14 | TRBV27 | NA | CASSLGSGRRDQYF | TGTGCCAGCAGTTTAGGTAGCGGGAGGCGGGACCAGTACTTC
TRBJ2-1 | NA | 17 | TRBV9 | NA | CASSAATRSSSYNEQFF | TGTGCCAGCAGCGCCGCTACTAGGTCAAGCTCCTACAATGAGCAGTTCTTC
TRBJ1-4 | TRBD1 | 17 | TRBV30 | NA | CAWTKTGTGATNEKLFF | TGTGCCTGGACTAAAACCGGGACAGGAGCTACTAATGAAAAACTGTTTTTT
TRBJ2-5 | NA | 11 | TRBV20-1 | NA | CSARPEETQYF | TGCAGTGCTAGACCCGAAGAGACCCAGTACTTC
TRBJ2-1 | NA | 14 | TRBV7-2 | NA | CASSLGQGMAEQFF | TGTGCCAGCAGCTTAGGGCAGGGGATGGCTGAGCAGTTCTTC
TRBJ2-3 | TRBD2 | 14 | TRBV6-5 | NA | CASSLAGSRDTQYF | TGTGCCAGCAGCCTAGCGGGATCCCGCGATACGCAGTATTTT
TRBJ2-1 | TRBD2 | 13 | TRBV2 | NA | CASRDSGSNEQFF | TGTGCCAGCAGGGATAGCGGGAGCAATGAGCAGTTCTTC
TRBJ1-2 | NA | 14 | TRBV6-1 | NA | CASSASYRVNGYTF | TGTGCCAGCAGTGCCTCTTACAGGGTAAATGGCTACACCTTC
TRBJ2-5 | NA | 11 | TRBV20-1 | NA | CSASGGKTQYF | TGCAGTGCTAGTGGAGGGAAGACCCAGTACTTC
TRBJ2-7 | NA | 11 | TRBV6-5 | NA | CASRGSYEQYF | TGTGCCAGCAGGGGCTCCTACGAGCAGTACTTC
TRBJ2-3 | NA | 15 | TRBV7-2 | NA | CASSLGQGYTDTQYF | TGTGCCAGCAGCTTAGGGCAGGGCTACACAGATACGCAGTATTTT
TRBJ1-2 | NA | 13 | TRBV2 | NA | CASARGANYGYTF | TGTGCCAGCGCAAGGGGCGCAAACTATGGCTACACCTTC
TRBJ1-1 | NA | 15 | TRBV7-9 | NA | CASSLTGSMNTEAFF | TGTGCCAGCAGCTTAACGGGCAGTATGAACACTGAAGCTTTCTTT
TRBJ1-6 | NA | 15 | TRBV11-2 | NA | CASSLDGGRGSPLHF | TGTGCCAGCAGCTTAGATGGGGGGCGTGGTTCACCCCTCCACTTT
TRBJ2-7 | TRBD2 | 16 | TRBV9 | once | CASSVAAGRGSYEQYF | TGTGCCAGCAGCGTAGCAGCGGGACGGGGATCCTACGAGCAGTACTTC
TRBJ2-3 | NA | 16 | TRBV11-2 | NA | CASSLVPTGAPDTQYF | TGTGCCAGCAGCTTAGTCCCGACGGGAGCCCCAGATACGCAGTATTTT
TRBJ2-6 | NA | 17 | TRBV5-5 | NA | CASSLSQARSGANVLTF | TGTGCCAGCAGCTTGTCACAGGCGCGCTCTGGGGCCAACGTCCTGACTTTC
TRBJ2-7 | NA | 13 | TRBV7-9 | NA | CASSLELGHEQYF | TGTGCCAGCAGCTTAGAGTTGGGTCACGAGCAGTACTTC
TRBJ1-5 | NA | 14 | TRBV7-9 | NA | CASSSSGSNQPQHF | TGTGCCAGCAGCTCTAGCGGAAGCAATCAGCCCCAGCATTTT
TRBJ2-7 | TRBD2 | 22 | TRBV4-3 | NA | CASSQDLLGQAVGSGRAYEQYF | TGCGCCAGCAGCCAAGATCTACTCGGACAGGCCGTTGGTAGCGGGAGGGCCTACGAGCAGTACTTC
TRBJ2-7 | NA | 14 | TRBV19 | once | CASQLRGEWGEQYF | TGTGCCAGTCAACTCAGGGGAGAGTGGGGCGAGCAGTACTTC
TRBJ2-7 | TRBD2 | 15 | TRBV4-3 | NA | CASRPGLAGAYEQYF | TGCGCCAGCAGACCGGGACTAGCGGGAGCCTACGAGCAGTACTTC
TRBJ2-6 | NA | 14 | TRBV9 | NA | CASGTFSGANVLTF | TGTGCCAGCGGCACCTTCTCTGGGGCCAACGTCCTGACTTTC
TRBJ2-7 | TRBD2 | 14 | TRBV5-4 | once | CASSRTSGRGEQYF | TGTGCCAGCAGCCGGACTAGCGGGAGAGGCGAGCAGTACTTC
TRBJ2-3 | NA | 12 | TRBV29-1 | NA | CSVARSEDTQYF | TGCAGCGTTGCCAGGTCAGAGGATACGCAGTATTTT